This T cell receptor (beta chain) was sequenced during a study of blood T cell repertoires in COVID-19. Turning to the study itself: Researchers got acute and convalescent COVID-19 samples from the United States, Italy and Spain. Sources were T cells, B-cell-depleted T cells, or PBMCs; the material itself was cDNA or gDNA.

Trimming removed 2 bases from V and 0 bases from J, with 10 bases in between. The germline CDR1 and CDR2 sequences are MNHEY and SMNVEV (reference sequence). The CDR3 is 15 amino acids. Individuals drawn from around 24 US areas were about 18 to 95 years old. Authors' methods: Using reference gene primer amplification, nucleated cell counts were estimated. This table comes from immunoSEQ multiplex PCR, and its TCRdb copy is limited to in-frame clones, with some not included. The V and J calls and clone size were taken over from that table, and D and trimming were inferred from the DNA. The top ten hold 0.95% to 1.3% of the sample, which has 350,000 to 550,000 clones, over 75% seen once.

This receptor was obtained from a man younger than 45 who had recovered from COVID-19. The sequencing sample was made of PBMCs or T cells enriched from blood (not recorded which). The chain is built from TRBV27 and TRBJ1-2; D gene ambiguous. The CDR3 DNA follows: TGTGCCAGCAGTTTAAAGGCGGGTACTAACTATGGCTACACCTTC. This gives the protein CASSLKAGTNYGYTF.